The 3 T cell receptor beta chains given below trace back to one sample, sequenced in a study of CD8 T cells in ankylosing spondylitis (dated by TCRdb to the late 2010s). What the study reported, not specific to this receptor: A TCR beta motif of several highly homologous amino acid variants appeared characteristic of blood from ankylosing spondylitis patients.

To prepare the library, 5' RACE was applied. Reads for this sample came from an Illumina HiSeq 2500. Through fastp at Q25 and MiXCR, TCRdb rebuilt clones from the public reads, retaining in-frame beta chains. Every CDR3 protein is listed once, alongside the most common genes and DNA of its rows. Here the sample has under 850,000 distinct CDR3 sequences; about 20% occur a single time. The ten largest clones add up to 15% to 20% of the sample. No antigen has been assigned to these receptors. The specimen sequenced was blood, either unsorted or a sorted T cell fraction (not recorded which). These receptors were taken from a male donor with ankylosing spondylitis.

V gene TRBV6-1 combines with J gene TRBJ1-2, with a possible D match to TRBD1 (6 bases). Germline values: CDR1 MNHNS, CDR2 SASEGT. V gave up 3 bases and J gave up 7 bases, with 18 bases separating them. The CDR3 has 15 residues. CDR3 bases: TGTGCCAGCAGTGATGCACAGGGCGTTCCTAGTGGCTACACCTTC. Residues: CASSDAQGVPSGYTF.

The chain recombines TRBV6-2 or TRBV6-3 with TRBJ1-2; D is perhaps TRBD1 (5 bases). The germline V gene has CDR1 MNHEY and CDR2 SVGEGT. CDR3 size: 13 residues. V lost 2 bases and J lost 6, with 10 bases in between. CDR3 coding DNA: TGTGCCAGCAGTTACCCGCAGGGAGATGGCTACACCTTC. This translates into CASSYPQGDGYTF.

This chain uses TRBV12-3 or TRBV12-4 with TRBJ1-4; maybe TRBD1 (5 bases). The V and J ends lost 5 bases and 5 bases respectively, with 18 bases between them. The CDR3 sequence is 16 residues long. CDR3 in DNA: TGTGCCAGCAGTCCTCGTTGGGGGATTCGGAATGAAAAACTGTTTTTT. Protein product: CASSPRWGIRNEKLFF.